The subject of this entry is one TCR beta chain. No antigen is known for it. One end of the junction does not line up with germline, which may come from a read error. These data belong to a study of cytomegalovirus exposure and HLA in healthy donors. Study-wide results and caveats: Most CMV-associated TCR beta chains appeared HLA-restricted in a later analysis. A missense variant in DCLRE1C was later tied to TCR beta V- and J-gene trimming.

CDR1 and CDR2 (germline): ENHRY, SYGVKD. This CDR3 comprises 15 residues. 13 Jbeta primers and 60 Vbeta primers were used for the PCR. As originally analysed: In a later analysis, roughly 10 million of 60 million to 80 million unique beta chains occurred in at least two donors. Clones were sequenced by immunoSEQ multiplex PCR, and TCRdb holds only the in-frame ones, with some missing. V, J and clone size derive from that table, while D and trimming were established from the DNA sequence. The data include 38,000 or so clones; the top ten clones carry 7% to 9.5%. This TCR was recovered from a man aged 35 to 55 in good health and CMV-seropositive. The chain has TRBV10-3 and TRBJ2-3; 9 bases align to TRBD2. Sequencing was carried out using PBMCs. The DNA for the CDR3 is TGTGCCATCAGTGAGTCGTGGGTAGCGGGAGCGATGCTACATTTT. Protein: CAISESWVAGAMLHF.